What follows describes a single TCR beta chain. TCRdb re-called the RT-PCR reads through MiXCR, storing one row per CDR3 protein. Seen here are about 700,000 distinct CDR3 sequences, 11% to 15% observed once, and the top ten hold 3.6%. CDR1 MNHEY and CDR2 SVGEGT come from the germline V gene. CDR3 length: 14 amino acids. The V end was cut by 7 bases, the J end by 5 bases, with 15 bases between. The material sequenced was memory CD4+ T cells from blood. The TCR was taken from a female donor in good health, serving as a healthy control. The J gene is TRBJ2-1, the V gene TRBV6-2 or TRBV6-3, with D perhaps matching TRBD1 or TRBD2 (5 bases each). The chain's CDR3 is CASTHPGTHNEQFF. DNA for the CDR3: TGTGCCAGCACCCATCCAGGGACCCACAATGAGCAGTTCTTC.